One T cell receptor beta chain is described in this entry. The record originates from a study of blood T cell repertoires in COVID-19. Study information: Samples of COVID-19 (acute and convalescent) were obtained from the United States, Italy and Spain. In each case, the material was cDNA or gDNA derived from T cells, B-cell-depleted T cells, or PBMCs.

Authors' data handling: Using reference gene primer amplification, nucleated cell counts were estimated. Generated by immunoSEQ multiplex PCR, the TCRdb table keeps only in-frame clones and is missing some. D and trimming were read from the DNA, whereas the V and J calls and clone size are those reported in that table. The table has around 150,000 clones, roughly 85% seen once. Germline-derived CDR1 and CDR2 are SGHTA and FQGNSA. V lost 5 bases to trimming and J lost 5 bases; unmatched junction nucleotides: 9. The CDR3 consists of 15 residues. The clonotype originates from a human donor in a cohort sampled during active COVID-19. The chain has TRBV7-2 and TRBJ2-7; 10 nucleotides agree with TRBD1. The sequenced material came from peripheral blood. This chain's CDR3 is CASSPGQGVIHEQYF. The CDR3 nucleotides read TGTGCCAGCAGCCCAGGACAGGGGGTAATCCACGAGCAGTACTTC.